Included here is one TCR beta chain sequence, with context. Its cognate antigen is unknown. Once RNA had been extracted, it was reverse transcribed into cDNA to act as the sequencing template. Assay: immunoSEQ multiplex PCR; the TCRdb copy retains only in-frame clones and omits some. The sample yields under 130,000 clones, 55% seen once. This specimen comes from a study of CD8+ T cells in alopecia areata. Germline V gives CDR1 SGHDT, CDR2 YYEEEE. The junction had 3 bases not matched to a gene; V was cut back by 4 bases and J by 4 bases. CDR3 size: 15 residues. Study findings and constraints: When scalp samples are sequenced, resident alphabeta T cells of normal skin are also captured. Lesional scalp, especially alopecia totalis/universalis, showed higher clonality than normal scalp.

Source material: CD4+ T cells sorted from blood. This sequence joins TRBV5-6 and TRBJ2-1; 12 nucleotides match TRBD2. This TCR came from a human donor in good health. CDR3 sequence reads: CASSVLAGGYNEQFF. The CDR3 nucleotides are TGTGCCAGCAGCGTGCTAGCGGGGGGGTACAATGAGCAGTTCTTC.